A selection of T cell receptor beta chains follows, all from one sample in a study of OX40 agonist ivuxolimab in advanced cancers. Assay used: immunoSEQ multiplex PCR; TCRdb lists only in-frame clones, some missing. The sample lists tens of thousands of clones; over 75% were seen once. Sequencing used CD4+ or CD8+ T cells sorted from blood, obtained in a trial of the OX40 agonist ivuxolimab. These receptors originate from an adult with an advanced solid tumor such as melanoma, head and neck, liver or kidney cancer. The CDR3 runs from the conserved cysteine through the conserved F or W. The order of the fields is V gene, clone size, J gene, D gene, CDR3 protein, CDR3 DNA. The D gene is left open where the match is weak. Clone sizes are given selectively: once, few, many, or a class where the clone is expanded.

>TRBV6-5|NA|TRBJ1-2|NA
CASSYRGFDGYTF
TGTGCCAGCAGTTACAGGGGTTTTGATGGCTACACCTTC
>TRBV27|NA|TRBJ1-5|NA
CASSSQQVSNQPQHF
TGTGCCAGCAGTTCACAACAGGTTAGCAATCAGCCCCAGCATTTT
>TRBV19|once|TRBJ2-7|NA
CASSLRAGDGGVYF
TGTGCCAGTAGTCTAAGGGCAGGCGACGGCGGGGTGTACTTC
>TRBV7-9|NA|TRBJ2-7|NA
CASSSPYEQYF
TGTGCCAGCAGCTCACCTTACGAGCAGTACTTC
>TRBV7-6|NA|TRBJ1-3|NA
CASSPHGYTGNTIYF
TGTGCCAGCAGCCCCCATGGGTATACGGGAAACACCATATATTTT
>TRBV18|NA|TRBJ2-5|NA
CASSRLLWETQYF
TGTGCCAGCTCGCGACTCTTATGGGAGACCCAGTACTTC
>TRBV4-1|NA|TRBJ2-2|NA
CASSQLGRGAGELFF
TGCGCCAGCAGCCAACTGGGACGAGGGGCCGGGGAGCTGTTTTTT
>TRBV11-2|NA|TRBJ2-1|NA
CASSLGTLGVNEQFF
TGTGCCAGCAGCTTAGGGACGTTAGGTGTCAATGAGCAGTTCTTC
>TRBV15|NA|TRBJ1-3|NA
CATSRDTGSGNTIYF
TGTGCCACCAGCAGAGACACGGGGTCTGGAAACACCATATATTTT
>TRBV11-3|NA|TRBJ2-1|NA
CASSYSQSSYNEQFF
TGTGCCAGCAGCTATAGCCAGAGCTCCTACAATGAGCAGTTCTTC
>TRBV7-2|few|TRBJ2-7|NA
CASSLTRAGNYEQYF
TGTGCCAGCAGCTTAACACGCGCCGGGAACTACGAGCAGTACTTC
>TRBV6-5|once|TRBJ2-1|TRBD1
CASSSPGTGASEQFF
TGTGCCAGCAGTTCCCCGGGGACAGGGGCCTCTGAGCAGTTCTTC
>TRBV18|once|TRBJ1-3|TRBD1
CASSPSVTGGSSGNTIYF
TGTGCCAGCTCACCAAGCGTAACAGGGGGAAGCTCTGGAAACACCATATATTTT
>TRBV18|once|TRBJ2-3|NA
CASFGGADTQYF
TGTGCCAGCTTCGGCGGGGCAGATACGCAGTATTTT
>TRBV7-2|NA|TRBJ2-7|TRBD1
CASSLTGTYEQYF
TGTGCCAGCAGCTTGACAGGGACCTACGAGCAGTACTTC
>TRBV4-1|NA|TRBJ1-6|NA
CASSQDFRGMALGSPLHF
TGCGCCAGCAGCCAAGATTTTAGGGGAATGGCTTTAGGCTCACCCCTCCACTTT
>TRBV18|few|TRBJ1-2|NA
CASSPHSNYGYTF
TGTGCCAGCTCACCCCACAGTAACTATGGCTACACCTTC
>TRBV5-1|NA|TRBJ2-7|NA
CASSRVGREQYF
TGCGCCAGCAGCCGGGTGGGGAGAGAGCAGTACTTC
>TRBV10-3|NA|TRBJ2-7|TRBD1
CAISEDRDNYEQYF
TGTGCCATCAGTGAAGACAGGGATAACTACGAGCAGTACTTC
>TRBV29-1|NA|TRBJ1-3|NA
CSVAGPGNTIYF
TGCAGCGTTGCAGGGCCCGGAAACACCATATATTTT
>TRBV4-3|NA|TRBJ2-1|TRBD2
CASSQDHTSGVYNEQFF
TGCGCCAGCAGCCAAGATCACACTAGCGGGGTTTACAATGAGCAGTTCTTC
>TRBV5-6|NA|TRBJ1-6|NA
CASSLDTYNSPLHF
TGTGCCAGCAGCTTAGACACCTATAATTCACCCCTCCACTTT
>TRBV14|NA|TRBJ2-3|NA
CASSSGPQPDTQYF
TGTGCCAGCAGCTCTGGACCCCAGCCAGATACGCAGTATTTT
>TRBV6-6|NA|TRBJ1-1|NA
CASRRATEAFF
TGTGCCAGCAGGCGGGCCACTGAAGCTTTCTTT
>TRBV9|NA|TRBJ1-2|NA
CASLGGDYGYTF
TGTGCCAGCCTAGGGGGGGACTATGGCTACACCTTC
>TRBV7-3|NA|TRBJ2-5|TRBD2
CASSLIATPDGRAEETQYF
TGTGCCAGCAGCTTAATAGCGACTCCGGACGGGAGGGCTGAGGAGACCCAGTACTTC
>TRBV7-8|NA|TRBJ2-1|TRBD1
CASSPDRVNEQFF
TGTGCCAGCAGCCCAGACAGGGTCAATGAGCAGTTCTTC
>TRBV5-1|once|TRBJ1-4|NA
CASSLGSGQGNEKLFF
TGCGCCAGCAGCTTGGGGTCGGGGCAGGGTAACGAAAAACTGTTTTTT
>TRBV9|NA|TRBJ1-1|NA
CASTSDLWGTEAFF
TGTGCCAGCACCTCGGATCTTTGGGGCACTGAAGCTTTCTTT
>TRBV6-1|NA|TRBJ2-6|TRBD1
CASSEGTGGRPGANVLTF
TGTGCCAGCAGTGAAGGGACAGGGGGCAGACCTGGGGCCAACGTCCTGACTTTC
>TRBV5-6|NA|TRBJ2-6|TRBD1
CASSLAGQGSLANVLTF
TGTGCCAGCAGCTTGGCGGGACAGGGTTCTCTGGCCAACGTCCTGACTTTC
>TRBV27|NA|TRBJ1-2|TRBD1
CASSFKPQTGERGYTF
TGTGCCAGCAGTTTTAAGCCCCAGACAGGGGAAAGAGGCTACACCTTC
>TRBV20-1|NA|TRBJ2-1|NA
CSAPTYNEQFF
TGCAGTGCTCCCACTTACAATGAGCAGTTCTTC
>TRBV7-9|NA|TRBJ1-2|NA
CASSSTGKGYGYTF
TGTGCCAGCAGCTCCACAGGGAAAGGCTATGGCTACACCTTC
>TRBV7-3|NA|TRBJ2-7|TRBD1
CASSLVGTGGYEQYF
TGTGCCAGCAGCTTAGTCGGGACAGGGGGCTACGAGCAGTACTTC
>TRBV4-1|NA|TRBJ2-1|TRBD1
CASSQALGTGALSSYNEQFF
TGCGCCAGCAGCCAAGCCCTCGGGACAGGGGCCTTAAGCTCCTACAATGAGCAGTTCTTC
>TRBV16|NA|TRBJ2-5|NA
CASSQFNDGGQETQYF
TGTGCCAGCAGCCAATTTAATGATGGGGGACAAGAGACCCAGTACTTC
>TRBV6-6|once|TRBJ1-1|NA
CASSYPGGVAEAFF
TGTGCCAGCAGTTACCCCGGGGGAGTTGCTGAAGCTTTCTTT